This T cell receptor beta chain was captured in a study of T cells after yellow fever vaccination. The germline gives CDR1 MNHNY, CDR2 SVGAGI (reference sequence). The CDR3 totals 16 residues. Trimming removed 4 bases at V and 11 bases at J, with 21 bases between. Each CDR3 protein gets one entry after TCRdb re-called the 5' RACE reads with MiXCR. The table has hundreds of thousands of distinct CDR3 sequences, about 3.5% seen once. This clonotype was found a few times. This receptor was taken from a man between 18 and 35 years old who received the YFV17D yellow fever vaccine. V is TRBV6-6 and J is TRBJ1-6, with D possibly matching TRBD1 (6 bases). The sample was PBMCs, taken on the day of the yellow fever booster vaccination. In nucleotides, the CDR3 is TGTGCCAGCAGTTCTCTCGACAGGTATCCTTTAGCACCCCTCCACTTT. Its translation is CASSSLDRYPLAPLHF.